This T cell receptor beta chain was profiled in a study of OX40 agonist ivuxolimab in advanced cancers. Background on the study: The study gave patients intravenous ivuxolimab at 0.01 to 10 mg/kg every 2 weeks.

Notes on the study in general: The authors also found low normalized T-cell clonal expansion in some nonresponders.

V was clipped by 2 bases and J by 2 bases, with 12 bases between them. The CDR3 consists of 15 residues. Germline CDR1 reads MGHDK; CDR2 reads SYGVNS. Profiled with immunoSEQ multiplex PCR; TCRdb holds only in-frame clones, not every one. The table includes nearly 25,000 clones, roughly 78% detected once. Comment on this clone: What it recognizes is unknown.

This TCR was recovered from an adult with an advanced solid tumor such as melanoma, head and neck, liver or kidney cancer. Sequencing was performed on CD4+ or CD8+ T cells sorted from blood, taken in a trial of the OX40 agonist ivuxolimab. V gene TRBV25-1 combines with J gene TRBJ2-5; D is unclear. CDR3 loop: CASSERPERQETQYF. CDR3 nucleotides: TGTGCCAGCAGTGAACGGCCCGAAAGACAAGAGACCCAGTACTTC.